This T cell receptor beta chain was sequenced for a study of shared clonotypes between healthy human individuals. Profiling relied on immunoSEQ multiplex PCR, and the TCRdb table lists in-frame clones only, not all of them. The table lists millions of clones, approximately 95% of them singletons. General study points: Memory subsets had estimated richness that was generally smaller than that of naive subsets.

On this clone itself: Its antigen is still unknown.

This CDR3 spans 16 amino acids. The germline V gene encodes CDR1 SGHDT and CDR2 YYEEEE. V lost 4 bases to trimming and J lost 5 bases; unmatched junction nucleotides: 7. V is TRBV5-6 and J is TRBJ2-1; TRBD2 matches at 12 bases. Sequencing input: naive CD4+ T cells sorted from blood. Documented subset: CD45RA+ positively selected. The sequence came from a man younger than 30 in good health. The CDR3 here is CASSGPGLAGNNEQFF. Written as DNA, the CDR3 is TGTGCCAGCAGCGGACCGGGACTAGCGGGTAACAATGAGCAGTTCTTC.